The 11 T cell receptor beta chains given below trace back to one sample, sequenced in a study of T cell responses to AZD1222 COVID-19 vaccine. Assay: immunoSEQ multiplex PCR; the TCRdb copy retains only in-frame clones and omits some. The sample has about 150,000 clones; 90% to 95% are singletons. Sequences were derived from peripheral blood, sampled on day 0 of AZD1222 vaccination. These receptors were obtained from an adult in good health.

As to this clone: Within the sample, other DNA sequences also encode this same CDR3. This sequence joins TRBV9 and TRBJ1-3, with TRBD1 matching over 7 bases. Germline V lookup: CDR1 SGDLS, CDR2 YYNGEE. The CDR3 has 14 amino acids. With 3 bases clipped from V and 2 bases from J, the junction kept 2 bases outside the gene matches. The CDR3 bases are TGTGCCAGCAGCGCCGGGACAGCTGGAAACACCATATATTTT. This sequence encodes CASSAGTAGNTIYF.

The J gene is TRBJ1-1, the V gene TRBV27; the match to TRBD1 covers 7 bases. V shed 6 bases, J shed 0 bases, and the junction held 10 bases outside the gene matches. This CDR3 contains 16 residues. The germline V gene encodes CDR1 MNHEY and CDR2 SMNVEV (reference sequence). The CDR3 loop is CASRKRTGGMNTEAFF. CDR3 DNA sequence: TGTGCCAGCAGAAAAAGGACAGGCGGTATGAACACTGAAGCTTTCTTT.

The chain links TRBV4-2 to TRBJ2-1; either TRBD1 or TRBD2 may fit D (7 bases each). Between the trimmed V and J ends, which lost 3 bases and 3 bases, there was a span of 12 bases. The CDR3 consists of 15 residues. Germline CDR1 LGHNA, CDR2 YNFKEQ. The chain's CDR3 is CASSHRGGDYNEQFF. The CDR3 DNA reads TGTGCCAGCAGCCACAGGGGGGGGGACTACAATGAGCAGTTCTTC.

The gene calls are TRBV3-1 (or the pseudogene TRBV3-2) and TRBJ2-6, with a possible D match to TRBD1 (6 bases). The V end lost 5 bases, the J end lost 0 bases, and 8 bases lay between the germline ends. From germline, CDR1 is LGHDT and CDR2 YNNKEL (reference sequence). This CDR3 has 15 amino acids. CDR3 residues: CASSLDSSGANVLTF. For the CDR3, the DNA is TGTGCCAGCAGCTTGGACAGCTCTGGGGCCAACGTCCTGACTTTC.

The rearrangement uses TRBV27 and TRBJ1-6; 8 bases are a match to TRBD1. The V gene's germline CDR1 is MNHEY and CDR2 SMNVEV (reference sequence). With V trimmed by 5 bases and J by 10 bases, 4 bases remained unmatched. There are 13 residues in the CDR3. The CDR3 loop reads CASSQGAGSPLHF. As DNA, the CDR3 is TGTGCCAGCAGTCAGGGGGCAGGCTCACCCCTCCACTTT.

The rearrangement joins TRBV19 to TRBJ1-1; 7 nucleotides match TRBD1. V was pared by 5 bases and J by 7 bases, with 10 bases of the junction left unmatched. The V gene's germline CDR1 is LNHDA and CDR2 SQIVND (reference sequence). The CDR3 has 14 amino acids. The CDR3 coding sequence is TGTGCCAGTAGTTTTACCGCACAGGGGTATGAAGCTTTCTTT. Its protein product is CASSFTAQGYEAFF.

The chain joins TRBV14 to TRBJ2-5, with 9 nucleotides matching TRBD2. The germline V gene has CDR1 SGHDN and CDR2 FVKESK. The CDR3 has 15 residues. The ends lost 5 bases at V and 1 base at J; junction bases unmatched: 5. DNA for the CDR3: TGTGCCAGCAGCAAGCGGGGGGTACTCCAAGAGACCCAGTACTTC. Its protein is CASSKRGVLQETQYF.

V gene TRBV2 combines with J gene TRBJ1-4; D remains unclear. Trimming removed 5 bases at V and 8 bases at J, with 15 bases between. From germline, CDR1 is SNHLY and CDR2 FYNNEI. CDR3 length: 14 residues. Written as DNA, the CDR3 is TGTGCCAGCAGTAAGACGGACCTCGGGGAAAAACTGTTTTTT. It codes for CASSKTDLGEKLFF.

The V gene is TRBV6-5, the J gene TRBJ2-7, with 12 bases lining up with TRBD1. V shed 6 bases and J 9 bases; nucleotides not matched to a gene: 12. The V gene's germline CDR1 is MNHEY and CDR2 SVGAGI. The CDR3 extends over 15 amino acids. As DNA, the CDR3 is TGTGCCAGCAGCCAGGGGGGACAGGGGGCTTTCGGGCAGTACTTC. This translates into CASSQGGQGAFGQYF.

The V gene is TRBV21-1, the J gene TRBJ2-3; the DNA was not compared with TRBD2, the D call given in the table. TRBV21-1 is marked as a pseudogene. This CDR3 contains 17 residues. CDR3 sequence (DNA): TGTGCCAGCAGCAAAGTGGACTCGGGGGGCACACCAGATACGCAGTATTTT. This sequence encodes CASSKVDSGGTPDTQYF.

On this clone itself: Other DNA sequences within the sample encode an identical CDR3. V gene TRBV4-1 combines with J gene TRBJ1-5; 8 bases align to TRBD1. V was clipped by 0 bases and J by 7 bases; unmatched bases: 5. Germline lookup yields CDR1 MGHRA and CDR2 YSYEKL. The CDR3 spans 15 residues. CDR3 in amino acids: CASSQDGQGRQPQHF. The CDR3 DNA sequence: TGCGCCAGCAGCCAAGACGGACAGGGAAGGCAGCCCCAGCATTTT.